The 20 T cell receptor beta chains below all came from one sample that was sequenced in a study of blood T cell repertoires in COVID-19 (dated by TCRdb to the early 2020s). Receptor amplification or capture employed the immunoSEQ multiplex PCR assay. Here the immuneACCESS table is served through TCRdb, limited to in-frame sequences with V and J called. Missing clones are a known gap in these copies; in checked studies unresolved V genes cover under half, and the rest lacks a known reason. The sample contains roughly 50,000 clones, around 89% of them found a single time. 13% to 15% of the sample lies in the top ten. What was sequenced was peripheral blood. The receptors originated from a woman aged 55-70 years with active COVID-19.

This sequence joins TRBV5-1 and TRBJ1-4; 7 nucleotides line up with TRBD1. Germline V gene lookup returns CDR1 SGHRS and CDR2 YFSETQ. The CDR3 has 14 residues. V gave up 4 bases and J gave up 3 bases; unmatched junction bases: 3. This CDR3 reads CASSLGQSNEKLFF. The CDR3 DNA sequence: TGCGCCAGCAGCCTGGGACAGTCTAATGAAAAACTGTTTTTT.

This clone was seen a handful of times. The CDR3 region is CASSTPGSPLHF. CDR3 sequence (DNA): TGTGCCAGCAGCACCCCGGGTTCACCCCTCCACTTT. The J gene is TRBJ1-6, the V gene TRBV5-5; unclear D gene. Trimming took off 4 bases at V and 9 bases at J, with 8 bases between the two ends. The CDR3 has 12 amino acids. From germline, CDR1 is SGHKS and CDR2 YYEKEE (reference sequence).

The chain couples TRBV6-5 to TRBJ2-1; maybe TRBD2 (6 bases). The germline V and J ends were trimmed by 7 bases and 3 bases, with 16 bases remaining between them. Germline CDR1 is MNHEY and CDR2 is SVGAGI. The CDR3 runs to 15 residues. CDR3: CASTDKEGNYNEQFF. The CDR3 region has the DNA TGTGCCAGCACCGACAAGGAGGGAAACTACAATGAGCAGTTCTTC.

This clone has only one observation. This chain links TRBV5-1 with TRBJ1-3; D gene ambiguous. Per germline, CDR1 SGHRS and CDR2 YFSETQ. Trimming stripped 4 bases from V and 0 bases from J, with 11 bases between. The CDR3 loop spans 15 amino acids. This chain's CDR3 is CASSETLSSGNTIYF. The CDR3 DNA is TGCGCCAGCAGCGAGACACTGAGCTCTGGAAACACCATATATTTT.

This chain links TRBV11-2 with TRBJ2-7; D is perhaps TRBD1 (6 bases). V was trimmed by 1 base and J by 4 bases, leaving 11 bases between them. In germline, CDR1 is SGHAT, CDR2 FQNNGV. CDR3 length: 14 amino acids. The CDR3 is CASSLATGPYEQYF. The CDR3 bases are TGTGCCAGCAGCTTAGCGACAGGACCATACGAGCAGTACTTC. The full variable domain, with the rest looked up from reference TRBV11-2 and TRBJ2-7, is EAGVAQSPRYKIIEKRQSVAFWCNPISGHATLYWYQQILGQGPKLLIQFQNNGVVDDSQLPKDRFSAERLKGVDSTLKIQPAKLEDSAVYLCASSLATGPYEQYFGPGTRLTVT.

The chain couples TRBV5-1 to TRBJ2-1, with D tentatively TRBD1 (6 bases). Germline V lookup: CDR1 SGHRS, CDR2 YFSETQ. This CDR3 has 17 residues. V lost 6 bases and J lost 0, with 19 bases in between. CDR3 residues: CASIPNPRGFSYNEQFF. In nucleotides, the CDR3 is TGCGCCAGCATCCCGAACCCTAGGGGGTTCTCCTACAATGAGCAGTTCTTC.

V and J are TRBV21-1 and TRBJ2-7; the table gives TRBD1 as D, unverified against the DNA. TRBV21-1 is a documented pseudogene. The CDR3 totals 13 residues. The CDR3 loop reads CASAGTGGYEQYF. The CDR3 nucleotides are TGTGCCAGCGCCGGGACAGGGGGCTACGAGCAGTACTTC.

The chain joins TRBV4-2 to TRBJ2-7; D gene unclear. Between the trimmed V and J ends, which lost 3 bases and 3 bases, there was a span of 9 bases. This CDR3 is 13 amino acids long. From germline, CDR1 is LGHNA and CDR2 YNFKEQ. CDR3 in DNA: TGTGCCAGCAGCCACCAGGTCAGCTACGAGCAGTACTTC. Its protein is CASSHQVSYEQYF.

The CDR3 region is CASSLQGAKNIQYF. The CDR3 DNA reads TGTGCCAGCAGTCTACAGGGAGCCAAAAACATTCAGTACTTC. The rearrangement joins TRBV6-5 to TRBJ2-4; possible D gene TRBD1, 6 bases. Trimming took off 5 bases at V and 0 bases at J, with 8 bases between the two ends. CDR1 MNHEY and CDR2 SVGAGI come from the germline V gene. The CDR3 has 14 residues.

The chain recombines TRBV2 with TRBJ2-1; TRBD1 agrees at 9 bases. The CDR3 is 17 amino acids. The V gene end was trimmed by 7 bases and the J gene end by 4 bases; junction bases not matched to a gene: 14. Germline V gene sequence: CDR1 SNHLY, CDR2 FYNNEI. CDR3 sequence reads: CASISRGGDRGYNEQFF. The CDR3 coding sequence is TGTGCCAGCATCAGCAGAGGGGGAGACAGGGGGTACAATGAGCAGTTCTTC. The whole variable domain, filled in from reference TRBV2 and TRBJ2-1, reads EPEVTQTPSHQVTQMGQEVILRCVPISNHLYFYWYRQILGQKVEFLVSFYNNEISEKSEIFDDQFSVERPDGSNFTLKIRSTKLEDSAMYFCASISRGGDRGYNEQFFGPGTRLTVL.

The rearrangement links TRBV9 to TRBJ1-1; 9 bases fit TRBD1. The CDR3 loop spans 19 amino acids. The germline CDR1 and CDR2 sequences are SGDLS and YYNGEE. The V and J ends lost 5 bases and 5 bases, in that order; junction bases with no gene match: 22. CDR3 nucleotide sequence: TGTGCCAGCAGGGACCGGGGGGAGTGGGGACAGGGAATGAGTACTGAAGCTTTCTTT. The encoded protein is CASRDRGEWGQGMSTEAFF.

The chain combines TRBV2 with TRBJ2-2, with TRBD1 matching 7 bases. Germline V lookup: CDR1 SNHLY, CDR2 FYNNEI. After removal of 6 bases from V and 5 bases from J, the junction contained 3 bases not matched to a gene. The CDR3 is made up of 13 amino acids. CDR3 bases: TGTGCCAGCAGACCACAGGGGACCGGGGAGCTGTTTTTT. Its translation is CASRPQGTGELFF.

This rearrangement joins TRBV11-1 to TRBJ2-1, with 12 bases aligning to TRBD2. The V and J ends lost 8 bases and 3 bases, in that order; junction bases with no gene match: 8. Germline loops: CDR1 SGHAT, CDR2 FQDESV (reference sequence). This CDR3 is built from 16 residues. For the CDR3, the DNA is TGTGCCAGCGGTCCTAGCGGGGGGGCTTTCTACAATGAGCAGTTCTTC. This sequence encodes CASGPSGGAFYNEQFF.

The V call is TRBV19, the J call TRBJ2-6; tentatively, D is TRBD1 (5 bases). This CDR3 has 17 amino acids. CDR1 is LNHDA, CDR2 SQIVND, per germline (reference sequence). V gave up 5 bases and J gave up 0 bases, with 14 bases separating them. The CDR3 here is CASSDLGAYSGANVLTF. CDR3 DNA: TGTGCCAGTAGTGATTTAGGGGCATACTCTGGGGCCAACGTCCTGACTTTC. Full variable domain (remainder filled in from reference TRBV19 and TRBJ2-6): DGGITQSPKYLFRKEGQNVTLSCEQNLNHDAMYWYRQDPGQGLRLIYYSQIVNDFQKGDIAEGYSVSREKKESFPLTVTSAQKNPTAFYLCASSDLGAYSGANVLTFGAGSRLTVL.

The chain couples TRBV5-5 to TRBJ1-1; 12 nucleotides align to TRBD1. This CDR3 comprises 17 residues. Germline assignment: CDR1 SGHKS and CDR2 YYEKEE (reference sequence). Trimming cost V 0 bases and J 3 bases; bases outside gene matches: 6. The CDR3 DNA sequence: TGTGCCAGCAGCTTGGGACCGGGACAGGGGGCTTACACTGAAGCTTTCTTT. It codes for CASSLGPGQGAYTEAFF.

V gene TRBV6-1 combines with J gene TRBJ1-6, with 8 positions matching TRBD1. Per the germline V gene, CDR1 is MNHNS and CDR2 is SASEGT. V shed 2 bases, J shed 4 bases, and the junction held 4 bases outside the gene matches. The CDR3 contains 16 residues. This chain's CDR3 is CASSELGTGYNSPLHF. For the CDR3, the DNA is TGTGCCAGCAGTGAATTAGGGACAGGTTATAATTCACCCCTCCACTTT.

The rearrangement links TRBV5-4 to TRBJ2-1, with 15 bases identical to TRBD2. Germline CDR1 reads SGHNT; CDR2 reads YYREEE (reference sequence). Unmatched junction bases numbered 8, after V lost 3 bases and J lost 10 bases. The CDR3 has 16 amino acids. CDR3 sequence: CASSSRTSGGAGEQFF. The CDR3 DNA reads TGTGCCAGCAGCTCCCGGACTAGCGGGGGGGCGGGAGAGCAGTTCTTC.

The table lists this clone with many counts. The rearrangement uses TRBV5-6 and TRBJ1-1; TRBD1 might be the D (6 bases). Per germline, CDR1 SGHDT and CDR2 YYEEEE. This CDR3 is 14 amino acids long. V lost 3 bases and J 1 base, leaving 10 bases between the germline ends. The CDR3 protein is CASSYRVSNTEAFF. For the CDR3, the DNA is TGTGCCAGCAGCTACAGGGTTTCGAACACTGAAGCTTTCTTT. The full variable domain, rest sourced from reference TRBV5-6 and TRBJ1-1, is DAGVTQSPTHLIKTRGQQVTLRCSPKSGHDTVSWYQQALGQGPQFIFQYYEEEERQRGNFPDRFSGHQFPNYSSELNVNALLLGDSALYLCASSYRVSNTEAFFGQGTRLTVV.

The J gene is TRBJ2-7, the V gene TRBV5-1; D might be TRBD2 (6 bases). This CDR3 comprises 15 residues. V lost 4 bases to trimming and J lost 0 bases, with 14 bases between them. Germline-derived CDR1 and CDR2 are SGHRS and YFSETQ. CDR3 in amino acids: CASSPRLGTSYEQYF. CDR3 coding DNA: TGCGCCAGCAGCCCACGACTAGGGACCTCCTACGAGCAGTACTTC.

V usage is TRBV5-1 and J usage is TRBJ2-1; 10 positions agree with TRBD2. CDR3 length: 15 amino acids. The germline gives CDR1 SGHRS, CDR2 YFSETQ. Losses at the gene ends were 4 bases for V and 1 base for J; bases not matched to a gene: 2. CDR3: CASSDSGGSYNEQFF. The CDR3 DNA follows: TGCGCCAGCAGCGATAGCGGGGGGTCCTACAATGAGCAGTTCTTC.